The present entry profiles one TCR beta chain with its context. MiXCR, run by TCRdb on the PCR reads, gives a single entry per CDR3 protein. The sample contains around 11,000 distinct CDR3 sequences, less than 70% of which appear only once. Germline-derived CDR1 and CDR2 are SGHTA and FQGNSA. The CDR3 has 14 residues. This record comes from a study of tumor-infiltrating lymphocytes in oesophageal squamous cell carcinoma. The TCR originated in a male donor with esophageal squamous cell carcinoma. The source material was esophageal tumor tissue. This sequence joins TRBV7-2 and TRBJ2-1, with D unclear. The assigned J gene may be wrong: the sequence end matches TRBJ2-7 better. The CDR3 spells CASVGNFGPYEQYF. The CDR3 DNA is TGTGCCAGCGTAGGAAATTTCGGCCCCTACGAGCAGTACTTC.